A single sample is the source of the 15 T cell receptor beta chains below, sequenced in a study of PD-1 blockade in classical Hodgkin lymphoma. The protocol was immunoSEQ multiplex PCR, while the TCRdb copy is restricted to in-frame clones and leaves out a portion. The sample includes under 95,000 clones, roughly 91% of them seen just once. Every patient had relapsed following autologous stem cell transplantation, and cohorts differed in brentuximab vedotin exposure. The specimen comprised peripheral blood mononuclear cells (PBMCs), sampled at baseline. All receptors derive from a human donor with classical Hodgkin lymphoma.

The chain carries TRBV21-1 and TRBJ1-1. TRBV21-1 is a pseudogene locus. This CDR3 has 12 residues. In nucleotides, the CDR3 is TGTGCCAGCACAGACGTGAACACTGAAGCTTTCTTT. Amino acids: CASTDVNTEAFF.

The CDR3 bases are TGTGCCAGCAGTCATCGTTTCCCCGACCTATGGGAGCAGTACTTC. Its protein product is CASSHRFPDLWEQYF. V gene TRBV28 combines with J gene TRBJ2-7; D is unresolved. There are 15 residues in the CDR3. Trimming shortened V by 5 bases and J by 7 bases, and 21 bases separated the two germline ends. Germline CDR1 and CDR2: MDHEN and SYDVKM.

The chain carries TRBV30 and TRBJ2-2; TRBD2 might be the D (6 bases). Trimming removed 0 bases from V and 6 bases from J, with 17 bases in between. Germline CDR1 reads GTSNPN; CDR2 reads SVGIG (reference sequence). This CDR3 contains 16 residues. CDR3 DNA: TGTGCCTGGAGTGTGGAATGGGGCGGGGTGGCCGGGGAGCTGTTTTTT. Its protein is CAWSVEWGGVAGELFF.

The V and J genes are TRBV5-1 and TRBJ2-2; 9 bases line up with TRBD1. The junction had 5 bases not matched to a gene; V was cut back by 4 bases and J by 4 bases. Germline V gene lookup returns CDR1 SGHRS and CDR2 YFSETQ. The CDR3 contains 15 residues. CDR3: CASSTGQGSTGELFF. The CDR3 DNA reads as TGCGCCAGCAGCACAGGACAGGGGAGCACCGGGGAGCTGTTTTTT.

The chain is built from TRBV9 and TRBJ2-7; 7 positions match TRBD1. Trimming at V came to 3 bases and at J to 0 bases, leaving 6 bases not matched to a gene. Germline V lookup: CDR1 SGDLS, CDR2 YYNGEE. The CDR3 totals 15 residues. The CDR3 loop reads CASSDRGTSSYEQYF. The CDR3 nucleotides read TGTGCCAGCAGCGACAGGGGCACTAGCTCCTACGAGCAGTACTTC.

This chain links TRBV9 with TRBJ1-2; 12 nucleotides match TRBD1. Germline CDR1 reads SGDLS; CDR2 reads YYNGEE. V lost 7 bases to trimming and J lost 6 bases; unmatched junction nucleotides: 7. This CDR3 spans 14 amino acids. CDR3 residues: CASGRGQGADGYTF. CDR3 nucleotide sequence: TGTGCCAGCGGCCGGGGACAGGGGGCCGATGGCTACACCTTC.

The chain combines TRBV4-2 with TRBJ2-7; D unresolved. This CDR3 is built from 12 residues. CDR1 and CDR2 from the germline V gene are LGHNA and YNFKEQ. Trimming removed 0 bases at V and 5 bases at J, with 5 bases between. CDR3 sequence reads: CASSQDGDEQYF. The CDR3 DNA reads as TGTGCCAGCAGCCAAGATGGGGACGAGCAGTACTTC.

The CDR3, as DNA: TGTGCCAGCAGTTGGGCTAAGGCACCCCGACATGAGCAGTTCTTC. The encoded protein is CASSWAKAPRHEQFF. The rearrangement joins TRBV28 to TRBJ2-1; D call uncertain. CDR3 length: 15 amino acids. The V end was cut by 4 bases, the J end by 8 bases, with 18 bases between. CDR1 and CDR2 (germline): MDHEN, SYDVKM.

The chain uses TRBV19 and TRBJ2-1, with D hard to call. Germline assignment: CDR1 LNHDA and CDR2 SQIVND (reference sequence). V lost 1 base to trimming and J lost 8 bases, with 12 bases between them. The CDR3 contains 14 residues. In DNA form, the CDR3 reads TGTGCCAGTAGTATAGCCAGGTTTTTAGATGAGCAGTTCTTC. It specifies CASSIARFLDEQFF.

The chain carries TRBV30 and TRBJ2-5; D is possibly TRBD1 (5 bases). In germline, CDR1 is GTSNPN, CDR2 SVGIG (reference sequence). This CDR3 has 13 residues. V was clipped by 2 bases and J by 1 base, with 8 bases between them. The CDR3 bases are TGTGCCTGGAGTCCACAGGCCCAAGAGACCCAGTACTTC. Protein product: CAWSPQAQETQYF. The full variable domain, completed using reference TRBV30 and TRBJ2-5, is SQTIHQWPATLVQPVGSPLSLECTVEGTSNPNLYWYRQAAGRGLQLLFYSVGIGQISSEVPQNLSASRPQDRQFILSSKKLLLSDSGFYLCAWSPQAQETQYFGPGTRLLVL.

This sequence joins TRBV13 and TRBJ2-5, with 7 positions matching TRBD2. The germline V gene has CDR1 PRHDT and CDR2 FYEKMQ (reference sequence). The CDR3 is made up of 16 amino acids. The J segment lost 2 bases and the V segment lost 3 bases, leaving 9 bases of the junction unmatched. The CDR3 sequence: CASSFTGTNAQETQYF. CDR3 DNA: TGTGCCAGCAGCTTTACCGGGACTAATGCTCAAGAGACCCAGTACTTC.

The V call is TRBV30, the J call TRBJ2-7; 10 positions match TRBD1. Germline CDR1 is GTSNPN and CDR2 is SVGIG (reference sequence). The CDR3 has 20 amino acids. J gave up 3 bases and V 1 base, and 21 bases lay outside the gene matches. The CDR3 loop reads CAWSANPDRGRVWARYEQYF. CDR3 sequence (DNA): TGTGCCTGGAGTGCGAACCCTGACAGGGGGCGGGTGTGGGCTCGCTACGAGCAGTACTTC.

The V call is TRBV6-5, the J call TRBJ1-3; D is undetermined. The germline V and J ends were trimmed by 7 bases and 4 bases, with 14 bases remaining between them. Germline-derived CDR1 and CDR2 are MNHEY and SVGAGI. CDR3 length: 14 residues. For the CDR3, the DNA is TGTGCCAGCACCAGAGACTTTCCCGGAAACACCATATATTTT. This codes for CASTRDFPGNTIYF.

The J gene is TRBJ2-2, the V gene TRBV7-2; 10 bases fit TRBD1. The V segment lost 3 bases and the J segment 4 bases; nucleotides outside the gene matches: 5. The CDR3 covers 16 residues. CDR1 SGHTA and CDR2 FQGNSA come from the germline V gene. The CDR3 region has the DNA TGTGCCAGCAGCTTCGGGGACAGGGGTGGCACCGGGGAGCTGTTTTTT. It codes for CASSFGDRGGTGELFF. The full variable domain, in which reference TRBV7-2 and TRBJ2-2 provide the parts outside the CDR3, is GAGVSQSPSNKVTEKGKDVELRCDPISGHTALYWYRQSLGQGLEFLIYFQGNSAPDKSGLPSDRFSAERTGGSVSTLTIQRTQQEDSAVYLCASSFGDRGGTGELFFGEGSRLTVL.

The CDR3: CASSLVPQGYNEQFF. The CDR3, as DNA: TGTGCCAGCAGCTTAGTCCCCCAGGGATACAATGAGCAGTTCTTC. The chain is built from TRBV7-9 and TRBJ2-1, with D maybe TRBD1 (5 bases). The length of the CDR3 is 15 residues. V was cut by 1 base and J by 4 bases, with 11 bases left in between. CDR1 is SEHNR and CDR2 is FQNEAQ in the germline V gene (reference sequence).